This T cell receptor (beta chain) emerged from a study of T cell responses to AZD1222 COVID-19 vaccine. About the research overall: The study pooled second doses at about 4 or about 12 weeks.

Study results and caveats: Targeting of unmutated variant regions was reportedly seen in nearly half of spike-specific TCRs. Samples come after the peak T cell response, not at day 14. White British ancestry dominated among donors, who included more females, and clonal diversity was possibly underestimated.

The CDR3 length is 18 residues. CDR1 MDHEN and CDR2 SYDVKM come from the germline V gene. Trimming cost V 4 bases and J 0 bases, with 22 bases left between them. Notes on this clone: Its antigen is unknown.

The method was immunoSEQ multiplex PCR; TCRdb's version includes in-frame clones alone and lacks a portion of them. The sample has over 80,000 clones; 80% to 90% are singletons. This material consisted of peripheral blood, taken on day 0 of AZD1222 vaccination. This receptor was taken from an adult in good health. The chain has TRBV28 and TRBJ2-7, with a weak D call TRBD2 (6 bases). The CDR3 bases are TGTGCCAGCAGTTCGGGAGTAATTGGAGGGGCCAGCTCCTACGAGCAGTACTTC. Protein: CASSSGVIGGASSYEQYF.